The 10 T cell receptor beta chains below all came from one sample that was sequenced in a study of blood T cell repertoires in COVID-19. Clones were sequenced by immunoSEQ multiplex PCR, and TCRdb holds only the in-frame ones, with some missing. This table has around 190,000 clones, about nine tenths appearing once. Sequenced: peripheral blood. These receptors originate from a man between 65 and 80 years old with active or convalescent COVID-19.

This sequence joins TRBV6-2 or TRBV6-3 and TRBJ1-1, with a weak D call TRBD1 (6 bases). Trimming pared 7 bases from V and 4 bases from J, leaving 19 bases between. Germline V CDR1 and CDR2: MNHEY, SVGEGT. The CDR3 contains 15 residues. The CDR3 nucleotides read TGTGCCAGCACCCCCCTCAGGGGCCGAGGCACTGAAGCTTTCTTT. This translates into CASTPLRGRGTEAFF.

This chain connects TRBV6-2 or TRBV6-3 to TRBJ2-2, with 9 positions matching TRBD2. Germline CDR1 is MNHEY and CDR2 is SVGEGT. V lost 0 bases, J lost 7 bases, and 3 bases stayed unmatched. The CDR3 sequence is 15 residues long. The CDR3, as DNA: TGTGCCAGCAGTTACTCCTTAGCGGGGGTCGGGGAGCTGTTTTTT. This codes for CASSYSLAGVGELFF.

This chain connects TRBV10-3 to TRBJ2-1; 7 bases agree with TRBD2. Germline V gene lookup returns CDR1 ENHRY and CDR2 SYGVKD. CDR3 size: 15 residues. Trimming took 6 bases from V and 4 from J; bases not matched to a gene: 9. CDR3 amino acids: CAIRDGGSGYNEQFF. Here the CDR3 DNA reads TGTGCCATCAGGGACGGCGGGAGTGGGTACAATGAGCAGTTCTTC.

The chain is built from TRBV9 and TRBJ1-4; no reliable D call. The CDR3 has 13 residues. The V and J ends lost 3 bases and 0 bases respectively, with 3 bases between them. Germline V CDR1 and CDR2: SGDLS, YYNGEE. The CDR3 is CASSATTNEKLFF. CDR3 bases: TGTGCCAGCAGCGCCACAACTAATGAAAAACTGTTTTTT.

This chain connects TRBV30 to TRBJ1-2; D not resolved. CDR1 and CDR2 from the germline V gene are GTSNPN and SVGIG (reference sequence). This CDR3 comprises 12 residues. Trimming cost V 2 bases and J 0 bases, with 4 bases left between them. CDR3 residues: CAWSPANYGYTF. DNA for the CDR3: TGTGCCTGGAGTCCAGCTAACTATGGCTACACCTTC.

The V call is TRBV15, the J call TRBJ1-6, with D maybe TRBD1 (5 bases). Germline lookup yields CDR1 LNHNV and CDR2 YYDKDF (reference sequence). The V and J ends lost 1 base and 8 bases respectively, with 12 bases between them. The CDR3 covers 15 residues. The CDR3 bases are TGTGCCACCAGCAGAGGGGGGGTCTTGGATTCACCCCTCCACTTT. Amino acid sequence: CATSRGGVLDSPLHF.

The rearrangement links TRBV2 to TRBJ2-5, with TRBD1 matching over 12 bases. The V and J ends lost 4 bases and 1 base, in that order; junction bases with no gene match: 1. Per germline, CDR1 SNHLY and CDR2 FYNNEI. The length of the CDR3 is 15 residues. As DNA, the CDR3 is TGTGCCAGCAGTGGGGACAGGGGGCCCCAAGAGACCCAGTACTTC. It codes for CASSGDRGPQETQYF.

The chain joins TRBV28 to TRBJ2-5; 7 bases match TRBD1. This CDR3 has 15 residues. Trimming at V came to 4 bases and at J to 1 base, leaving 6 bases not matched to a gene. Per the germline V gene, CDR1 is MDHEN and CDR2 is SYDVKM. Written as DNA, the CDR3 is TGTGCCAGCAGTTCCCAACAGGGGCCCCAAGAGACCCAGTACTTC. Amino acid sequence: CASSSQQGPQETQYF.

The J gene is TRBJ1-1, the V gene TRBV7-2; no reliable D call. Germline loops: CDR1 SGHTA, CDR2 FQGNSA. Trimming removed 6 bases from V and 8 bases from J, with 13 bases in between. The CDR3 loop spans 12 amino acids. The CDR3 DNA reads TGTGCCAGCAGTCTGGCGGAAAAGGAAGCTTTCTTT. It translates to CASSLAEKEAFF.

The rearrangement joins TRBV7-6 to TRBJ1-5; D gene uncertain. Trimming removed 5 bases from V and 5 bases from J, with 10 bases in between. CDR3 length equals 13 residues. CDR1 and CDR2 (germline): SGHVS, FNYEAQ. CDR3 DNA: TGTGCCAGCAGCCGGGGAGGCGATCAGCCCCAGCATTTT. Translation: CASSRGGDQPQHF.